This T cell receptor (beta chain) was captured by sequencing in a study of cytotoxic CD8 clonotypes in ibrutinib-treated CLL (TCRdb year 2021). With respect to the entire study: In this cohort, about 15 patients were treatment-naive and under 13 were relapsed/refractory, while 17 to 18 had unmutated IGHV. Of the 86 participants in the trial, roughly 26 had longitudinal samples available. Cryopreserved peripheral blood mononuclear cells were obtained prior to treatment, at the time of response, and at either disease progression or sustained remission. Partial responses were observed in roughly 24 patients and complete responses in 2; after a median follow-up of around 68 months, remission was maintained in 15 or so patients and progression was observed in 12. Response samples were obtained after a median of approximately eleven months of treatment, with a range of roughly 6 to 40 months. Every sample from remission and from progressive disease was obtained while the patients were still on ibrutinib. On average, each sample had about 250,000 productive templates and approximately 100,000 productive rearrangements. The paper's findings and limits, for the study overall: Clonality increased at ibrutinib response, stayed stable in sustained remission, and fell back toward baseline at progression. Lymph node repertoires were not examined, and the timing of sampling was not matched between patients in sustained remission and those whose disease progressed. Baseline clonality was found to be higher than that of age-matched healthy donors and was strongly correlated with circulating CD8+ T-cell counts. Public clonotypes were rare and either shrank or stayed stable during treatment, and the rise in clonality at ibrutinib response reflected expansion of private clonotypes.

The CDR3 has 13 amino acids, counting the end cysteine and phenylalanine. Left in the record is the CDR3 DNA by itself, 39 bases read in frame from the first base. Looking up the germline V gene yields CDR1 MDHEN and CDR2 SYDVKM. V and J are truncated by 2 bases and 6 bases respectively, leaving an intervening sequence of 7 bases. The time point label, as the study defines it: progressive disease on ibrutinib. For TCR beta library preparation, about 2.2 micrograms of genomic DNA was extracted from cryopreserved PBMCs. Longitudinal blood samples from CLL patients on ibrutinib monotherapy underwent high-throughput TCR beta sequencing. The patients took part in an open-label, single-center phase 2 trial of ibrutinib monotherapy. Each clonotype received, on average, approximately 9.9x coverage in deep resolution sequencing performed on a MiSeq, where the target depth lay between 1 in 1 million and 1 in 200,000 T cells. The immunoSEQ hsTCRB Kit was used to generate TCR beta libraries. The original methods were these. Data were analyzed with ImmunoSEQ Data Assistant and ImmunoSEQ Analyzer, with V, D and J genes assigned per IMGT definitions. Clonality, with values ranging from 0 to 1, was calculated as one minus the normalized Shannon entropy of productive rearrangement frequencies. Only overrepresented clonotypes making up at least 0.05% of each patient's repertoire were included in the public clonotype analysis. Some 13 age-matched healthy donor repertoires from immuneACCESS were used as controls for clonality. TCRdb took this table from immuneACCESS and kept in-frame rearrangements with V and J called. Such tables lack part of the clones; where checked against another copy, unresolved V genes explain under half of the gap, and the rest is unexplained. V and J calls and clone size are given by that table; D and trimming were obtained from the DNA. The sample profile shows about 60,000 clones; approximately 50% of them were found once. The top ten clonotypes cover roughly a quarter of the sample.

The table lists this clone with a few counts. Which antigen it targets is not known. Base qualities are not provided; no much larger clone lies one nucleotide away. This clonotype was sampled from a human donor with chronic lymphocytic leukemia. This receptor chain uses TRBV28 and TRBJ2-2; tentative D gene TRBD2, with 6 bases matching. This specimen consisted of PBMCs, obtained at disease progression, from a patient treated with ibrutinib. The bases are TGTGCCAGCAGTTTAGGCGGGGCCGGGGAGCTGTTTTTT. This yields the protein CASSLGGAGELFF.